Each of the 2 T cell receptor beta chains below was sequenced from the same sample in a study of T cells in Graves' hyperthyroidism and ophthalmopathy (dated by TCRdb to between 2017 and 2020). The library was produced with multiplex PCR. The data were produced on an Illumina HiSeq 2000. The TCR beta CDR3 regions were amplified from RNA transcripts. The first round of RT-PCR for the TCR CDR3 was performed with the HTBI primer set and the Qiagen OneStep RT-PCR kit. Starting from the raw public reads, TCRdb applied fastp trimming at Q25, assembled clones with MiXCR and retained in-frame beta chains. When rows share a CDR3 protein, they turn into one entry using the most common DNA and genes. For this sample the table gives about half a million distinct CDR3 sequences, of which about 16% were detected only once. The ten top clones hold about 29% of the sample. Sequenced sample: blood. These receptors all come from a young woman with Graves' ophthalmopathy.

This clonotype came up a few times. V and J are TRBV27 and TRBJ1-6; TRBD1 matches at 8 bases. This CDR3 has 15 amino acids. Germline values: CDR1 MNHEY, CDR2 SMNVEV (reference sequence). With 6 bases clipped from V and 5 bases from J, the junction kept 6 bases outside the gene matches. The CDR3 sequence: CASRPVDRDNSPLHF. CDR3 nucleotide sequence: TGTGCCAGCAGACCCGTGGACAGGGATAATTCACCCCTCCACTTT.

This clonotype came up many times. This chain connects TRBV30 to TRBJ2-1; weak D call: TRBD2 (5 bases). The CDR3 spans 14 residues. With 0 bases removed from V and 2 bases from J, the gap between germline ends came to 8 bases. Germline loops: CDR1 GTSNPN, CDR2 SVGIG (reference sequence). The CDR3 protein is CAWSVGVPYNEQFF. The DNA of the CDR3 is TGTGCCTGGAGTGTGGGAGTACCCTACAATGAGCAGTTCTTC. The full variable domain, completed using reference TRBV30 and TRBJ2-1, is SQTIHQWPATLVQPVGSPLSLECTVEGTSNPNLYWYRQAAGRGLQLLFYSVGIGQISSEVPQNLSASRPQDRQFILSSKKLLLSDSGFYLCAWSVGVPYNEQFFGPGTRLTVL.